This T cell receptor (beta chain) was identified during a study of metastatic and nonmetastatic thyroid tumors. Study overall: Repertoire comparisons spanned blood and tumor or nodule tissue from malignant and benign thyroid patients. General study results and limits: Benign nodules were reported to have significantly lower TCR beta diversity than malignant thyroid tumors, in blood and tumor.

In the original analysis: A papillary thyroid cancer distant-metastasis classifier was built from CDR3 differences across clinicopathological groups. TCRdb recomputed clones from the PCR reads via MiXCR. The V and J calls shown here were made by TCRdb, not taken from the authors' results. The profile shows tens of thousands of clones, more than 25% of them singletons. This clone was seen a handful of times. Its target is not known. Patients underwent thyroid surgery, and none had received any treatment before it. This TCR was sampled from a male donor with papillary thyroid cancer or a benign thyroid nodule (not recorded which). Some clones in this sample may be carry-over from other donors' samples. Sequenced input: blood.

The CDR3 DNA reads as TGTGCCAGCAGTGAACCCGGAATACTGAACTATGGCTACACCTTC. This translates into CASSEPGILNYGYTF. The chain carries TRBV6-1 and TRBJ1-2; D call uncertain. The CDR3 is 15 amino acids. Looked up from germline, CDR1 is MNHNS and CDR2 is SASEGT. V lost 2 bases and J lost 2, with 12 bases in between.